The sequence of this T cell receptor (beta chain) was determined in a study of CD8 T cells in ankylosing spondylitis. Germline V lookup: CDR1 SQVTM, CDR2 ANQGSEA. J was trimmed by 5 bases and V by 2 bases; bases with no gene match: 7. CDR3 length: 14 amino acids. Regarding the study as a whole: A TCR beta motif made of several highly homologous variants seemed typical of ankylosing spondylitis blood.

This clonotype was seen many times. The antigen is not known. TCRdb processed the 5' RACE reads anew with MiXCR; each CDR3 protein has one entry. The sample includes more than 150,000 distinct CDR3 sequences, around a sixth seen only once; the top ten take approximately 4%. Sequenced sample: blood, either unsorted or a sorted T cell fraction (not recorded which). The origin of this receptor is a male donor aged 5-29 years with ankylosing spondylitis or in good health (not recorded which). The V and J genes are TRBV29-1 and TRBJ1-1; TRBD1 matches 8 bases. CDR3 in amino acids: CSVERQGRWTEAFF. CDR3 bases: TGCAGCGTTGAACGACAGGGGAGGTGGACTGAAGCTTTCTTT.